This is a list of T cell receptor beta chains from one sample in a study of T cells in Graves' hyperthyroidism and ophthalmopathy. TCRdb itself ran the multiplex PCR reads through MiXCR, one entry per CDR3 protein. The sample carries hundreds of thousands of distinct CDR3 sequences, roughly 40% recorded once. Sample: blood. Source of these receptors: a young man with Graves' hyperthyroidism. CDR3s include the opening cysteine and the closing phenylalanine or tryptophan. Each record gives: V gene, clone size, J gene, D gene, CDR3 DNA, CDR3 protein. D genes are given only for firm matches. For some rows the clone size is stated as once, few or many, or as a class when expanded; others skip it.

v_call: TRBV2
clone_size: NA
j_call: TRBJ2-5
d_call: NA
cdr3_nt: TGTGCCAGCAGTGTGAGGTCGGGTTCGGGAGAGACCCAGTACTTC
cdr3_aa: CASSVRSGSGETQYF

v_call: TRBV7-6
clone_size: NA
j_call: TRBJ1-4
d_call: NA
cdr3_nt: TGTGCCAGCGGCCCGGGTGGTGAAAAACTGTTTTTT
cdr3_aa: CASGPGGEKLFF

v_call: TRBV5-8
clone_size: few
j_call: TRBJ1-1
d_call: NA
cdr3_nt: TGCGCCAGCAGCCGGGCTTGGGTGGTTAGCACTGAAGCTTTCTTT
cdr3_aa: CASSRAWVVSTEAFF

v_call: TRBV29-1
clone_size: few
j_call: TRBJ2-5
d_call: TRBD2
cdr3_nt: TGCAGCGTTGAATTCTTAGCGGGGGAGCAAGAGACCCAGTACTTC
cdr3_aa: CSVEFLAGEQETQYF

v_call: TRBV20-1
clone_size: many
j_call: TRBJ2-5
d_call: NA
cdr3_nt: TGCAGTGCTAGGACTACTCAGGGAGAGACCCAGTACTTC
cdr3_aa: CSARTTQGETQYF

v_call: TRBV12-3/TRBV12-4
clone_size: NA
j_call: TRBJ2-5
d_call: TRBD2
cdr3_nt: TGTGCCAGCACTGGGACTAGCGGGAGGTTACAAGAGACCCAGTACTTC
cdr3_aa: CASTGTSGRLQETQYF

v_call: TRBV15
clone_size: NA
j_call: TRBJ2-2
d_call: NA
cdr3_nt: TGTGCCACCAGCAGAGGAAGGGTTCCCGGGGAGCTGTTTTTT
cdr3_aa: CATSRGRVPGELFF

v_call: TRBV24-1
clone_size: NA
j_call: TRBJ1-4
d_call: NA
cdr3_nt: TGTGCCAGCAGTTTCGGGTATGATATGGGGAAACTGTTTTTT
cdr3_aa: CASSFGYDMGKLFF

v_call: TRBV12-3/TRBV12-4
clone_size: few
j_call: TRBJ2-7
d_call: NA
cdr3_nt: TGTGCCAGCAGTTACGAGGCAGGGTACGAGCAGTACTTC
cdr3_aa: CASSYEAGYEQYF

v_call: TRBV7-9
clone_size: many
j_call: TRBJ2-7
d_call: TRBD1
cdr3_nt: TGTGCCAGCAGCTCTTCACGGGACAGGCTCTACGAGCAGTACTTC
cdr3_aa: CASSSSRDRLYEQYF

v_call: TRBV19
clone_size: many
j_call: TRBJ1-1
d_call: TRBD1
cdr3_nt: TGTGCCAGTACTTCAGGGGGGCTCACTGAAGCTTTCTTT
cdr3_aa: CASTSGGLTEAFF

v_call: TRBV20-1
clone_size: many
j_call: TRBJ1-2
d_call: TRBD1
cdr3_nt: TGCAGTGCTAGAGGGACAGGGGGCTATGGCTACACCTTC
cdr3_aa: CSARGTGGYGYTF

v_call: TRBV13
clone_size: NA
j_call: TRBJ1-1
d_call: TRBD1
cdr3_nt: TGTGCCAGCAGCCTACAGGGGAGCCCTGAAGCTTTCTTT
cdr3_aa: CASSLQGSPEAFF

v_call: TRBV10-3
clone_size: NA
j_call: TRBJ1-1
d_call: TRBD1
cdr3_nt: TGTGCCATCAGTGGGCTGGACAGGGGGCGAGCACTGAAGCTTTTCTTT
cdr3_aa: CAISGLDRGRALKLFF

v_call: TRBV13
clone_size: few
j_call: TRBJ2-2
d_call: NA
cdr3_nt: TGTGCCAGCAGCCCCCGTGGGGAGGTCGGGGAGCTGTTTTTT
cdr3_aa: CASSPRGEVGELFF

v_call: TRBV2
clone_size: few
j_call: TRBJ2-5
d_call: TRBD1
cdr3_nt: TGTGCCAGCGGACAGGGGGCAGGAGAGACCCAGTACTTC
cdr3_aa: CASGQGAGETQYF

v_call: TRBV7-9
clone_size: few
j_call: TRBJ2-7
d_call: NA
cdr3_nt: TGCGCCAGCAGCCAGTCTAGCAGACTCTCCTACGAGCAGTACTTC
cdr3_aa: CASSQSSRLSYEQYF

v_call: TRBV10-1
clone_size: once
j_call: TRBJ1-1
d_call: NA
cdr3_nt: TGCGCCAGCAGGGCAACGACTTTCTTT
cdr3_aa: CASRATTFF

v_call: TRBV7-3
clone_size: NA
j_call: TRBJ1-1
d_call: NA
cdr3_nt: TGTGCCAGCAGCTTAACCGGCACCTTTGAGAACACTGAAGCTTTCTTT
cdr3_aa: CASSLTGTFENTEAFF

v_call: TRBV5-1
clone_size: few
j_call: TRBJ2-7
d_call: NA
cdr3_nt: TGCGCCAGCAGCTTGCAGGACATTCGGGAGCAGTACTTC
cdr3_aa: CASSLQDIREQYF

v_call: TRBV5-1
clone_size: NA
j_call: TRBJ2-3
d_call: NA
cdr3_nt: TGCGCCAGCAGCCCCGGACTGATTGCTAGCACAGATACGCAGTATTTT
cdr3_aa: CASSPGLIASTDTQYF

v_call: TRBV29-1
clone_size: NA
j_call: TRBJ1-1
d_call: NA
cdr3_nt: TGCAGCGTGAATCAGGGGAGCGGGGACACTGAAGCTTTCTTT
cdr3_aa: CSVNQGSGDTEAFF

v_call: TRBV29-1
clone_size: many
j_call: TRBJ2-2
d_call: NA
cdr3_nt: TGCAGCGTTGAAGAGGTAGCAGCCGGGGAGCTGTTTTTT
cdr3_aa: CSVEEVAAGELFF

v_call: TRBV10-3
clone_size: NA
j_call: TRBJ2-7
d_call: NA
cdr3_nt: TGTGCCATCGCCGGACAGAACGAGCAGTACTTC
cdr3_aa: CAIAGQNEQYF

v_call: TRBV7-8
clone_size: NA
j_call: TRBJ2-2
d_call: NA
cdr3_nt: TGTGCCAGCAGCTTAGGCCGGGCGAGGGAGCCCAACACCGGGGAGCTGTTTTTT
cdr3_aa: CASSLGRAREPNTGELFF

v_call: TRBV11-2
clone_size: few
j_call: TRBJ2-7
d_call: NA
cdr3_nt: TGTGCCAGCAGCATGTGGGGACGGACCCCTGGAGAGCAGTACTTC
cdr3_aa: CASSMWGRTPGEQYF

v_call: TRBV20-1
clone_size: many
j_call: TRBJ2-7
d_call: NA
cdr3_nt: TGCAGTGCTAGTGACAGATCTCGCCACGAGCAGTACTTC
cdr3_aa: CSASDRSRHEQYF

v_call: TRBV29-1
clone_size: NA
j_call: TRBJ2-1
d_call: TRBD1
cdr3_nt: TGCAGCGTTGAAAGGACAGGGTCCTACAATGAGCAGTTCTTC
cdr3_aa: CSVERTGSYNEQFF

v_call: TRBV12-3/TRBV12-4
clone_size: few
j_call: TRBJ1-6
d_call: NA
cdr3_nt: TGTGCCAGCAGTTTAGAACCGGTCGACGGGTCACCCCTCCACTTT
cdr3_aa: CASSLEPVDGSPLHF

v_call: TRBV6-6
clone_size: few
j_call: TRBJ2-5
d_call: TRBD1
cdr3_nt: TGTGCCAGCAGTAGACAGGGGGCTGGGAAAGAGACCCAGTACTTC
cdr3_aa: CASSRQGAGKETQYF

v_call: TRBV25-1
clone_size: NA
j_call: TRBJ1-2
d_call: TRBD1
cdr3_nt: TGTGCCAGCAGCCAAGATGAGGTAGGGGGCGGCTACACCTTC
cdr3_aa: CASSQDEVGGGYTF

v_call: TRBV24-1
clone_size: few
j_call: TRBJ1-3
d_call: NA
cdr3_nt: TGTGCCACCAGAGGGAACAGGGACTCTGGAAACACCATATATTTT
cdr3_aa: CATRGNRDSGNTIYF

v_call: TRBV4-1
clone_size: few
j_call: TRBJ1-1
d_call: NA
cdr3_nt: TGCGCCAGCAGCCAAATATACGGGCTGGCCACTGAAGCTTTCTTT
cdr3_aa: CASSQIYGLATEAFF

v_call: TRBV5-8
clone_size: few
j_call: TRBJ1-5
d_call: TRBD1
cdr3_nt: TGTGCCAGCAGCCAACAGGGGCACAATCAGCCCCAGCATTTT
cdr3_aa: CASSQQGHNQPQHF

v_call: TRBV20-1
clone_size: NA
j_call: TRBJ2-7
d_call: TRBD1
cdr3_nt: TGCAGTGCTAACAGGGGGAGTTCCTACGAGCAGTACTTC
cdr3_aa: CSANRGSSYEQYF

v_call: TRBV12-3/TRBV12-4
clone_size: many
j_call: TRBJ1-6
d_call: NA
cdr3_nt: TGTGCCAGCGGGGTAGGAGGGTCACCCCTCCACTTT
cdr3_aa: CASGVGGSPLHF

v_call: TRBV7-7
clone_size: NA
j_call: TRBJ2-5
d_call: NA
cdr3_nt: TGTGCTAGCAGTGAGGGATTCGGGGCAGTCCAAGAGACCCAGTACTTC
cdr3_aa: CASSEGFGAVQETQYF

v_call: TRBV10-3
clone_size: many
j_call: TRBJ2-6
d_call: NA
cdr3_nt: TGTGCCATCAGTGAGGCCACAGGGAACTCTGGGGCCAACGTCCTGACTTTC
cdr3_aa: CAISEATGNSGANVLTF

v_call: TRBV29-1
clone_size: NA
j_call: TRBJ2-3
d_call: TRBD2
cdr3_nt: TGCAGCGTTGGGACTAGCGGGGGTGATACGCAGTATTTT
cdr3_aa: CSVGTSGGDTQYF

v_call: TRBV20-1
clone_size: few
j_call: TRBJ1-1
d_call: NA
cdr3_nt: TGCAGTGCTATTATCCAGGAGGGGGTCAACACTGAAGCTTTCTTT
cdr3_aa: CSAIIQEGVNTEAFF

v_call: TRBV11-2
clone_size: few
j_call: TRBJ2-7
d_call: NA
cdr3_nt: TGTGCCAGCAGCCTACGGTACTACGAGCAGTACTTC
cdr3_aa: CASSLRYYEQYF

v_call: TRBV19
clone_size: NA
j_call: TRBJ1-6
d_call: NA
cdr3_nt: TGTGCCAGTAGTATCCGCGACACGGTACCCTATAATTCACCCCTCCACTTT
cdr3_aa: CASSIRDTVPYNSPLHF

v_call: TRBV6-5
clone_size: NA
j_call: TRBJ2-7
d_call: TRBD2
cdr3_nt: TGTGCCAGCAGTCCGGGACTAGCGAACCACGAGCAGTACTTC
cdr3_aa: CASSPGLANHEQYF